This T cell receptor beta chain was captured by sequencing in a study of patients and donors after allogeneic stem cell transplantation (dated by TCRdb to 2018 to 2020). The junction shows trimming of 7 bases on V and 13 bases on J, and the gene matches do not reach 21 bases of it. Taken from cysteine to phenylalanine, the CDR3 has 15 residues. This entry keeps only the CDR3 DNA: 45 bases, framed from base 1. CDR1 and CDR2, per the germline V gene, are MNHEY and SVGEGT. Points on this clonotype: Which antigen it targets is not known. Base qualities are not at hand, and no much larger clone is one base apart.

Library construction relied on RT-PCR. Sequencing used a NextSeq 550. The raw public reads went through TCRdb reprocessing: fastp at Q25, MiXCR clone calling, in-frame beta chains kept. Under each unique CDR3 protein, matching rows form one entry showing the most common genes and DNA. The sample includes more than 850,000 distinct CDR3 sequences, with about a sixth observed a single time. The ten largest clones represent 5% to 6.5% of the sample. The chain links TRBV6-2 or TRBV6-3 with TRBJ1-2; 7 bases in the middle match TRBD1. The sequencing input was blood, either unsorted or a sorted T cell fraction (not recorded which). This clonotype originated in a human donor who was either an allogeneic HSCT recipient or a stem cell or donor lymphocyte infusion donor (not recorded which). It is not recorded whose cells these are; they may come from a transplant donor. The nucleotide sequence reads TGTGCCAGCAAACCCGACAGGGACTGGTTTTCGGAAACCACCTTC. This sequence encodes CASKPDRDWFSETTF.